This T cell receptor (beta chain) originates from a study of a mutant IDH1 vaccine in newly diagnosed glioma. Looking at the study overall: Prior therapy was radiotherapy, temozolomide, or both; most received both. Study-wide results and limits: Pseudoprogression looked unconnected to shifts in top peripheral T cell clonotypes.

The time point here: baseline, week 1 (first vaccination visit). The treatment: pre-vaccination baseline after standard-of-care therapy. Donors' newly diagnosed IDH1-mutant WHO grade 3 or 4 astrocytomas lacked nuclear ATRX. The data were produced by immunoSEQ multiplex PCR, yet TCRdb's version contains in-frame clones alone and is incomplete. Among 85,000 to 100,000 clones, roughly 78% were seen once, and the ten largest hold around 7%. Remarks on this clone: Antigen: not known.

The specimen was PBMCs, collected from a glioma patient treated with radiotherapy, temozolomide or both. This receptor was obtained from a middle-aged man with glioma.

CDR3 region: CASSQDRLAGGGQETQYF. DNA for the CDR3: TGTGCCAGCAGCCAAGACCGACTAGCGGGAGGGGGGCAAGAGACCCAGTACTTC. J is TRBJ2-5 and V is TRBV4-2; TRBD2 aligns across 14 bases. From germline, CDR1 is LGHNA and CDR2 YNFKEQ. This CDR3 is built from 18 residues. V gave up 0 bases and J gave up 2 bases; unmatched junction bases: 5.